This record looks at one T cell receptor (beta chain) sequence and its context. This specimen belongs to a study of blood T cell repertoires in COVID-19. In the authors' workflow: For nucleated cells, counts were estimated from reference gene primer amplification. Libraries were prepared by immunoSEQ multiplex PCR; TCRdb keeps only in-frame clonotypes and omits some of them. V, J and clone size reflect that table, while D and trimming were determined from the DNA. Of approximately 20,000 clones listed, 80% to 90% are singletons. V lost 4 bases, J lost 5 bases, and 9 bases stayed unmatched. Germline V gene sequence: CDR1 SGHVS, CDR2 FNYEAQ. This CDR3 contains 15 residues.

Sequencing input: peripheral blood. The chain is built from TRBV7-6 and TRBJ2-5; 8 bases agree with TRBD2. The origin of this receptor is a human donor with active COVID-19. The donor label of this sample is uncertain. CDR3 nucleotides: TGTGCCAGCAGCTACCCTTTCGAGCGGGGGGAGACCCAGTACTTC. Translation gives CASSYPFERGETQYF.